This TCR beta chain was sequenced in a study of shared clonotypes between healthy human individuals. At the level of the study: Aged between 18 and 49, the donors were a couple of women and a few men. Study results and caveats: Only blood samples were collected, and tissue repertoires likely differ. A small donor pool kept down the genetic and exposure-history diversity that was represented.

Authors' processing steps: In the immunoSEQ data, sequences were junction-only and lacked quality scores, so filtering differed. This table comes from immunoSEQ multiplex PCR, and its TCRdb copy is limited to in-frame clones, with some not included. V and J calls and clone size are as listed in that table; D and trimming were resolved from the DNA. The sample shows 950,000 to 1,100,000 clones, approximately 72% of them seen only once. Concerning this clone: Its antigen is currently unknown.

The CDR3 loop spans 13 amino acids. Trimming took 6 bases from V and 8 from J, leaving 14 bases between them. Per the germline V gene, CDR1 is SGHAT and CDR2 is FQNNGV. The specimen sequenced was memory CD4+ T cells sorted from blood. As to subset: CD45RA-negative fraction. The clonotype was recovered from a man between 18 and 29 years old in good health. The V gene is TRBV11-2, the J gene TRBJ2-1; D is ambiguous. Here the CDR3 DNA reads TGTGCCAGCAGGAAGGAGTATATCGATGAGCAGTTCTTC. Translation gives CASRKEYIDEQFF. The whole variable domain, filled in from reference TRBV11-2 and TRBJ2-1, reads EAGVAQSPRYKIIEKRQSVAFWCNPISGHATLYWYQQILGQGPKLLIQFQNNGVVDDSQLPKDRFSAERLKGVDSTLKIQPAKLEDSAVYLCASRKEYIDEQFFGPGTRLTVL.